The 16 T cell receptor beta chains listed next were all sequenced from one sample in a study of circulating and synovial CD4+ cells in juvenile arthritis. Data came from immunoSEQ multiplex PCR; TCRdb stores just in-frame clones and leaves some out. The profile shows 30,000 to 40,000 clones, 90% to 95% of them singletons. The sample was CD4+ T cells from blood. The receptors here all came from a human donor with juvenile idiopathic arthritis.

Notes on this clone: At the DNA level, this CDR3 is encoded by other sequences in the same sample as well. The J gene is TRBJ1-6, the V gene TRBV6-1; 7 bases are shared with TRBD1. This CDR3 has 16 residues. In germline, CDR1 is MNHNS, CDR2 SASEGT. With V trimmed by 3 bases and J by 7 bases, 9 bases remained unmatched. The CDR3 region has the DNA TGTGCCAGCAGTGACCCGGACAGGACTCTCAATTCACCCCTCCACTTT. This encodes CASSDPDRTLNSPLHF.

The genes are TRBV7-2 and TRBJ2-1; 7 bases map to TRBD1. Germline V lookup: CDR1 SGHTA, CDR2 FQGNSA. The CDR3 has 17 residues. After removal of 5 bases from V and 8 bases from J, the junction contained 18 bases not matched to a gene. CDR3 region: CASSPYRGQTFLDEQFF. The CDR3 bases are TGTGCCAGCAGCCCGTATAGGGGACAGACATTTTTGGATGAGCAGTTCTTC.

V is TRBV28 and J is TRBJ1-1; 7 bases are shared with TRBD1. Germline loops: CDR1 MDHEN, CDR2 SYDVKM. CDR3 length equals 20 residues. The trim removed 1 base at V and 1 base at J, leaving 18 bases unmatched. CDR3: CASSLFVFKDKGQTNTEAFF. The CDR3, as DNA: TGTGCCAGCAGTTTATTTGTTTTTAAGGATAAGGGACAGACGAACACTGAAGCTTTCTTT.

J is TRBJ2-1 and V is TRBV7-9; 8 bases are shared with TRBD2. The CDR3 is 18 residues long. Trimming took 0 bases from V and 0 from J; bases not matched to a gene: 7. CDR1 SEHNR and CDR2 FQNEAQ come from the germline V gene (reference sequence). CDR3 sequence (DNA): TGTGCCAGCAGCTTAGCTTCTAGCGGGCTGTTCTCCTACAATGAGCAGTTCTTC. Translated: CASSLASSGLFSYNEQFF.

The chain has TRBV30 and TRBJ2-2, with 8 bases identical to TRBD1. Losses at the gene ends were 8 bases for V and 5 bases for J; bases not matched to a gene: 13. The germline V gene has CDR1 GTSNPN and CDR2 SVGIG (reference sequence). The CDR3 loop spans 15 amino acids. Here the CDR3 reads CARDTGTGLTGELFF. CDR3 coding DNA: TGTGCCCGTGATACCGGGACAGGACTAACCGGGGAGCTGTTTTTT.

V gene TRBV10-2 combines with J gene TRBJ2-3, with TRBD2 matching 8 bases. The V and J ends lost 6 bases and 2 bases, in that order; junction bases with no gene match: 7. CDR3 size: 15 residues. From germline, CDR1 is WSHSY and CDR2 SAAADI. The CDR3 coding sequence is TGCGCCAGCAGCCTTAGCGGGGACTACACAGATACGCAGTATTTT. Encoded protein: CASSLSGDYTDTQYF.

This chain joins TRBV28 and TRBJ2-3; 7 bases map to TRBD1. CDR1 and CDR2 (germline): MDHEN, SYDVKM. V shed 7 bases and J 4 bases; nucleotides not matched to a gene: 14. This CDR3 has 16 residues. The CDR3 is CASNVRGQFIADTQYF. The DNA of the CDR3 is TGTGCCAGCAACGTTAGGGGACAGTTTATTGCAGATACGCAGTATTTT. Complete variable domain (other parts from reference TRBV28 and TRBJ2-3): DVKVTQSSRYLVKRTGEKVFLECVQDMDHENMFWYRQDPGLGLRLIYFSYDVKMKEKGDIPEGYSVSREKKERFSLILESASTNQTSMYLCASNVRGQFIADTQYFGPGTRLTVL.

The V call is TRBV25-1, the J call TRBJ2-7; perhaps TRBD2 as D (6 bases). Trimming pared 9 bases from V and 4 bases from J, leaving 22 bases between. The CDR3 covers 15 residues. Looked up from germline, CDR1 is MGHDK and CDR2 is SYGVNS. The CDR3 loop is CARLPGLRAWYEQYF. CDR3 coding DNA: TGTGCCAGGCTCCCGGGACTTCGAGCCTGGTACGAGCAGTACTTC.

V and J are TRBV2 and TRBJ1-2; D not certain. V was cut by 0 bases and J by 7 bases, with 9 bases left in between. The germline CDR1 and CDR2 sequences are SNHLY and FYNNEI. The CDR3 consists of 13 residues. DNA of the CDR3: TGTGCCAGCAGTGAAGCGCGGGGAGTTGGCTACACCTTC. This gives the protein CASSEARGVGYTF.

This chain uses TRBV10-3 with TRBJ1-2; 9 bases align to TRBD1. This CDR3 comprises 14 residues. After removal of 3 bases from V and 4 bases from J, the junction contained 3 bases not matched to a gene. The germline V gene has CDR1 ENHRY and CDR2 SYGVKD. Here the CDR3 DNA reads TGTGCCATCAGTGATACAGGGGGCGGCTATGGCTACACCTTC. Its protein is CAISDTGGGYGYTF.

J is TRBJ2-3 and V is TRBV6-6; 8 bases line up with TRBD2. V trimming: 6 bases; J trimming: 3 bases; junction bases outside the gene matches: 11. The CDR3 has 16 amino acids. CDR1 MNHNY and CDR2 SVGAGI come from the germline V gene (reference sequence). The CDR3, as DNA: TGTGCCAGCAGGGAGACTAGCGCTTGGTCGACAGATACGCAGTATTTT. This codes for CASRETSAWSTDTQYF.

V is TRBV2 and J is TRBJ2-1, with 8 bases fitting TRBD2. The germline CDR1 and CDR2 sequences are SNHLY and FYNNEI. V lost 4 bases to trimming and J lost 10 bases; unmatched junction nucleotides: 3. The CDR3 covers 12 residues. The CDR3 bases are TGTGCCAGCAGTGGGGGACTAGGGGAGCAGTTCTTC. Translated: CASSGGLGEQFF.

The V call is TRBV21-1, the J call TRBJ2-7; TRBD2 is taken as the D call from the table, unchecked against the DNA. TRBV21-1 is annotated as a pseudogene. The CDR3 length is 16 residues. CDR3 nucleotides: TGTGCCAGCATTGCGGGGACTAGCGGGAGGAACTACGAGCAGTACTTC. Translating it yields CASIAGTSGRNYEQYF.

This clone was counted once. This chain joins TRBV5-8 and TRBJ2-5; TRBD2 matches at 9 bases. CDR1 SGHTS and CDR2 YDEGEE come from the germline V gene. The CDR3 covers 16 residues. The V segment lost 0 bases and the J segment 5 bases; nucleotides outside the gene matches: 8. The chain's CDR3 is CASSLAPLAGSETQYF. CDR3 DNA: TGTGCCAGCAGCTTGGCTCCGCTAGCGGGAAGCGAGACCCAGTACTTC.

V is TRBV4-1 and J is TRBJ2-7; 11 bases match TRBD2. CDR1 and CDR2 (germline): MGHRA, YSYEKL. J gave up 7 bases and V 5 bases, and 13 bases lay outside the gene matches. CDR3 length: 16 residues. The CDR3 nucleotides read TGCGCCAGCAGCTTGACCTCGACTAGCGGGATGAGGGAGCAGTACTTC. Encoded protein: CASSLTSTSGMREQYF.

The chain is built from TRBV19 and TRBJ1-2; 7 positions match TRBD1. The V gene end was trimmed by 3 bases and the J gene end by 8 bases; junction bases not matched to a gene: 12. This CDR3 has 15 residues. Germline V gives CDR1 LNHDA, CDR2 SQIVND (reference sequence). In DNA, the CDR3 is TGTGCCAGTAGTATTGACCCTGGACAGGCTCGAGGCTACACCTTC. Amino acid sequence: CASSIDPGQARGYTF.